This TCR beta chain comes out of a study of CD8 T cells in ankylosing spondylitis. Findings and caveats of the study: Researchers reportedly found disease-linked clones significantly enriched in matched ankylosing spondylitis synovial fluid. Earlier authors reported some of these motif variants in reactive arthritis synovial fluid and blood.

Between the trimmed V and J ends, which lost 3 bases and 4 bases, there was a span of 8 bases. This CDR3 is 12 amino acids long. Germline V gene sequence: CDR1 SGDLS, CDR2 YYNGEE. Preparation of TCR beta libraries was done by quantitative 5'-RACE with molecular barcodes. TCRdb called the 5' RACE reads again in MiXCR, with one record for every CDR3 protein. The data show under 7,000 distinct CDR3 sequences, roughly 2% seen once. This clonotype is termed medium-sized (0.01 to 0.1%). No antigen is known for it. This sequence was found in a male donor with ankylosing spondylitis or in good health (not recorded which). The specimen sequenced was blood, either unsorted or a sorted T cell fraction (not recorded which). The chain is built from TRBV9 and TRBJ2-7; no firm D call. CDR3 amino acids: CASSADLYEQYF. The CDR3 DNA is TGTGCCAGCAGCGCGGACCTTTACGAGCAGTACTTC.